One and the same sample provided the 16 T cell receptor beta chains below, sequenced in a study of CD8 T cells in Susac syndrome. Random hexamers were used to reverse transcribe 0.5 to 1 ug of RNA. Each CDR3 protein is one row after TCRdb ran MiXCR on the immunoSEQ multiplex PCR reads. The table includes about 190,000 distinct CDR3 sequences, approximately 93% detected once. Sequencing was carried out using CD4+ T cells from PBMCs. These receptors originate from a human donor in good health.

The DNA for the CDR3 is TGCAGCCCGGGTGGCGGGGGGGAATACGAGCAGTACTTC. Its translation: CSPGGGGEYEQYF. The chain links TRBV20-1 to TRBJ2-7, with TRBD2 matching over 9 bases. Germline CDR1 and CDR2: DFQATT and SNEGSKA (reference sequence). This CDR3 region has 13 residues.

The chain carries TRBV6-5 and TRBJ1-1, with 7 bases identical to TRBD1. J was trimmed by 7 bases and V by 6 bases; bases with no gene match: 8. Germline V CDR1 and CDR2: MNHEY, SVGAGI. The CDR3 covers 13 residues. The CDR3 reads CASSSDRWGEAFF. The DNA for the CDR3 is TGTGCCAGCAGCTCGGACAGGTGGGGTGAAGCTTTCTTT.

The genes are TRBV29-1 and TRBJ1-1; maybe TRBD1 (6 bases). With 6 bases removed from V and 11 bases from J, the gap between germline ends came to 19 bases. The CDR3 sequence is 12 residues long. The V gene's germline CDR1 is SQVTM and CDR2 ANQGSEA. The CDR3 sequence: CSVVKTGLGAFF. CDR3 DNA sequence: TGCAGCGTGGTCAAAACAGGGCTTGGGGCTTTCTTT.

The V gene is TRBV11-2, the J gene TRBJ2-2; D uncertain. Germline loops: CDR1 SGHAT, CDR2 FQNNGV. V was shortened by 5 bases and J by 6 bases, with 7 bases between the two germline ends. The CDR3 spans 12 residues. The CDR3 is CASSTLAGELFF. The CDR3 DNA sequence: TGTGCCAGCAGCACTTTGGCCGGGGAGCTGTTTTTT.

The chain links TRBV5-1 to TRBJ2-7, with 9 positions matching TRBD1. Trimming took 0 bases from V and 3 from J; bases not matched to a gene: 13. The CDR3 spans 18 residues. Germline-derived CDR1 and CDR2 are SGHRS and YFSETQ. The CDR3 protein is CASSLALGQGLLFYEQYF. For the CDR3, the DNA is TGCGCCAGCAGCTTGGCCTTGGGACAGGGCCTCCTCTTCTACGAGCAGTACTTC.

The chain links TRBV9 to TRBJ1-6; D remains ambiguous. The CDR3 has 13 amino acids. Germline lookup yields CDR1 SGDLS and CDR2 YYNGEE. V lost 4 bases and J lost 8, with 10 bases in between. CDR3 region: CASSYGRDSPLHF. The CDR3 bases are TGTGCCAGCAGCTACGGGAGGGATTCACCCCTCCACTTT.

The chain recombines TRBV5-1 with TRBJ2-5, with D tentatively TRBD1 or TRBD2 (5 bases each). The CDR3 runs 14 residues. Germline assignment: CDR1 SGHRS and CDR2 YFSETQ. The V gene lost 7 bases and the J gene lost 4 bases, with 17 bases spanning the gap. CDR3 loop: CASGGPGDGETQYF. For the CDR3, the DNA is TGCGCCAGCGGGGGTCCCGGGGATGGAGAGACCCAGTACTTC.

The chain uses TRBV5-1 and TRBJ1-2; 7 bases agree with TRBD1. Germline loops: CDR1 SGHRS, CDR2 YFSETQ. The V gene end was trimmed by 2 bases and the J gene end by 3 bases; junction bases not matched to a gene: 4. The CDR3 is made up of 14 amino acids. For the CDR3, the DNA is TGCGCCAGCAGCTTACCGGGACAGCACTATGGCTACACCTTC. Its translation: CASSLPGQHYGYTF.

The chain carries TRBV6-2 or TRBV6-3 and TRBJ2-7; D is uncertain. The ends were cut back, 0 bases at V and 1 base at J, with 7 bases in the middle. Germline CDR1 is MNHEY and CDR2 is SVGEGT. The CDR3 has 14 amino acids. The DNA for the CDR3 is TGTGCCAGCAGTTACTCAGCTCAGTCCTACGAGCAGTACTTC. The encoded protein is CASSYSAQSYEQYF.

This chain links TRBV4-3 with TRBJ2-1, with D possibly being TRBD2 (6 bases). CDR3 length: 15 residues. The V and J ends lost 8 bases and 6 bases respectively, with 20 bases between them. Germline CDR1 LGHNA, CDR2 YSLEER. The CDR3 bases are TGCGCCAGCTCTCGGCAAGGCCCCGGGGGCAATGAGCAGTTCTTC. Protein sequence: CASSRQGPGGNEQFF.

The sample holds one count of this clonotype. The DNA of the CDR3 is TGCAGTGCCGCCGGGACAGACCCGACGGACATTCAGTACTTC. Residues: CSAAGTDPTDIQYF. This chain joins TRBV20-1 and TRBJ2-4, with 7 bases that match TRBD1. V shed 6 bases, J shed 8 bases, and the junction held 13 bases outside the gene matches. The CDR3 consists of 14 residues. Germline V gives CDR1 DFQATT, CDR2 SNEGSKA (reference sequence).

This clonotype was seen only once. Sequence at one end of the junction differs from germline and may be a read error. The V and J genes are TRBV7-9 and TRBJ1-5; D call uncertain. CDR1 SEHNR and CDR2 FQNEAQ come from the germline V gene (reference sequence). CDR3 size: 12 residues. The CDR3 coding sequence is TGTACCAGCGGGCGGGGCAATCAGCCCCAGCATTTT. Amino acids: CTSGRGNQPQHF.

This clonotype came up once. The rearrangement joins TRBV2 to TRBJ2-1; D unclear. CDR3 length: 10 amino acids. Germline CDR1 reads SNHLY; CDR2 reads FYNNEI. V lost 7 bases, J lost 9 bases, and 7 bases lay in between. The CDR3 protein is CASTLGEQFF. The CDR3 nucleotides are TGTGCCAGCACCTTGGGTGAGCAGTTCTTC. Full variable domain (rest looked up from reference TRBV2 and TRBJ2-1): EPEVTQTPSHQVTQMGQEVILRCVPISNHLYFYWYRQILGQKVEFLVSFYNNEISEKSEIFDDQFSVERPDGSNFTLKIRSTKLEDSAMYFCASTLGEQFFGPGTRLTVL.

This clonotype was recorded only once. The chain carries TRBV6-6 and TRBJ1-2; D is perhaps TRBD1 (5 bases). This CDR3 comprises 14 residues. The ends were cut back, 4 bases at V and 0 bases at J, with 9 bases in the middle. CDR1 MNHNY and CDR2 SVGAGI come from the germline V gene (reference sequence). For the CDR3, the DNA is TGTGCCAGCAGTTCCCCGACAGCTAACTATGGCTACACCTTC. Encoded protein: CASSSPTANYGYTF.

J is TRBJ1-1 and V is TRBV28; TRBD1 matches 9 bases. J was trimmed by 5 bases and V by 6 bases; bases with no gene match: 10. Germline assignment: CDR1 MDHEN and CDR2 SYDVKM. The CDR3 is 15 amino acids. CDR3 in amino acids: CASRPTGTGRTEAFF. CDR3 bases: TGTGCCAGCAGACCTACCGGGACAGGGAGAACTGAAGCTTTCTTT. Full variable domain (remainder filled in from reference TRBV28 and TRBJ1-1): DVKVTQSSRYLVKRTGEKVFLECVQDMDHENMFWYRQDPGLGLRLIYFSYDVKMKEKGDIPEGYSVSREKKERFSLILESASTNQTSMYLCASRPTGTGRTEAFFGQGTRLTVV.

The V call is TRBV18, the J call TRBJ2-3; 10 bases match TRBD2. J lost 4 bases, V lost 3 bases, and 4 bases had no gene match. The CDR3 extends over 15 amino acids. CDR1 KGHSH and CDR2 LQKENI come from the germline V gene. In nucleotides, the CDR3 is TGTGCCAGCTCACCGGCTAGCGGGGGCCCAGATACGCAGTATTTT. Encoded protein: CASSPASGGPDTQYF.